A single sample gave rise to the 19 T cell receptor beta chains below, sequenced in a study of post-analysis software for immune sequencing data. Their antigen targets remain unknown. The TCR beta cDNA libraries contained unique molecular identifiers. One entry per CDR3 protein, called by TCRdb with MiXCR from the PCR reads. The sample carries roughly 580,000 distinct CDR3 sequences, about 40% recorded once. Study-wide results and caveats: Five TRBV segments, including TRBV5-6, TRBV5-1 and TRBV20-1, were more frequent in patients than controls.

The sample taken for sequencing was blood. Receptors were obtained from a girl aged 10 to 17 with multiple sclerosis.

Here the CDR3 reads CSARMGGEGNIQYF. The CDR3 nucleotides are TGCAGTGCTAGAATGGGGGGGGAGGGAAACATTCAGTACTTC. V gene TRBV20-1 combines with J gene TRBJ2-5; TRBD2 matches at 7 bases. The assigned J gene may be wrong: the sequence end matches TRBJ2-4 better. CDR3 length: 14 residues. The germline V gene has CDR1 DFQATT and CDR2 SNEGSKA (reference sequence).

This clonotype was seen a few times. The genes are TRBV30 and TRBJ2-7; the D is unclear. Trimming cost V 3 bases and J 0 bases, with 6 bases left between them. Germline V gene sequence: CDR1 GTSNPN, CDR2 SVGIG (reference sequence). This CDR3 is built from 12 residues. The DNA of the CDR3 is TGTGCCTGGAGACGGGCCTCCTACGAGCAGTACTTC. Protein sequence: CAWRRASYEQYF.

The CDR3 protein is CATSRDQGREGGYTF. CDR3 bases: TGTGCCACCAGCAGAGATCAGGGCAGGGAGGGTGGCTACACCTTC. This chain joins TRBV15 and TRBJ1-2; a weak D match, TRBD1 (5 bases). CDR3 length equals 15 residues. CDR1 and CDR2 (germline): LNHNV, YYDKDF (reference sequence). V lost 0 bases to trimming and J lost 7 bases, with 15 bases between them.

This chain links TRBV9 with TRBJ2-5; tentative D call: TRBD1 (6 bases). The J call may be mistaken, given a closer DNA end match to TRBJ2-7. The CDR3 is 14 residues long. Germline values: CDR1 SGDLS, CDR2 YYNGEE. CDR3 residues: CASSVNTGSGEQYF. CDR3 nucleotide sequence: TGTGCCAGCAGCGTAAACACAGGGTCTGGCGAGCAGTACTTC.

Only a few counts were recorded for this clonotype. V gene TRBV29-1 combines with J gene TRBJ2-1; D is unresolved. V gave up 0 bases and J gave up 6 bases, with 9 bases separating them. This CDR3 is 13 amino acids long. Germline CDR1 and CDR2: SQVTM and ANQGSEA. The CDR3 loop is CSVEDTVPNEQFF. CDR3 DNA sequence: TGCAGCGTTGAAGACACAGTGCCCAATGAGCAGTTCTTC.

This clonotype was picked up one time. The V gene is TRBV5-1, the J gene TRBJ2-7; D might be TRBD2 (6 bases). The ends were cut back, 3 bases at V and 2 bases at J, with 15 bases in the middle. Germline CDR1 SGHRS, CDR2 YFSETQ. This CDR3 is built from 15 residues. The CDR3 reads CASSSGGRTPYEQYF. CDR3 DNA: TGCGCCAGCAGCTCCGGGGGAAGAACCCCCTACGAGCAGTACTTC.

This clonotype was detected many times. This chain joins TRBV12-3 or TRBV12-4 and TRBJ2-7; 7 bases map to TRBD2. Trimming cost V 5 bases and J 3 bases; bases outside gene matches: 7. This CDR3 is 14 amino acids long. CDR3 coding DNA: TGTGCCAGCAGTCCCCCGGGACTAAACTACGAGCAGTACTTC. Translation gives CASSPPGLNYEQYF.

V gene TRBV7-6 combines with J gene TRBJ2-6, with 10 positions matching TRBD2. Germline V CDR1 and CDR2: SGHVS, FNYEAQ. The V and J ends lost 4 bases and 4 bases, in that order; junction bases with no gene match: 10. This CDR3 is built from 18 residues. DNA for the CDR3: TGTGCCAGCAGCTCACGACCGGGACTAGCGCGCGGGGCCAACGTCCTGACTTTC. Its translation is CASSSRPGLARGANVLTF. Supplemented by reference TRBV7-6 and TRBJ2-6, the full variable domain reads GAGVSQSPRYKVTKRGQDVALRCDPISGHVSLYWYRQALGQGPEFLTYFNYEAQQDKSGLPNDRFSAERPEGSISTLTIQRTEQRDSAMYRCASSSRPGLARGANVLTFGAGSRLTVL.

This clonotype was counted a few times. J is TRBJ2-4 and V is TRBV5-1; D gene ambiguous. V lost 1 base and J 0 bases, leaving 11 bases between the germline ends. Germline V lookup: CDR1 SGHRS, CDR2 YFSETQ. The CDR3 runs 16 residues. The CDR3 protein is CASSLNDPVAKNIQYF. CDR3 bases: TGCGCCAGCAGCTTGAACGATCCGGTAGCCAAAAACATTCAGTACTTC.

The chain joins TRBV4-1 to TRBJ2-3; the match to TRBD1 covers 11 bases. CDR3 length: 16 amino acids. Losses at the gene ends were 3 bases for V and 2 bases for J; bases not matched to a gene: 4. Germline-derived CDR1 and CDR2 are MGHRA and YSYEKL. CDR3 sequence: CASSHGTGGFTDTQYF. For the CDR3, the DNA is TGCGCCAGCAGCCATGGGACAGGGGGATTCACAGATACGCAGTATTTT.

This clonotype has more than one count but fewer than ten. The chain is built from TRBV9 and TRBJ2-7, with 8 bases identical to TRBD1. In germline, CDR1 is SGDLS, CDR2 YYNGEE. V lost 4 bases to trimming and J lost 2 bases; unmatched junction nucleotides: 8. The CDR3 is 15 residues long. This chain's CDR3 is CASSLTGGRTYEQYF. CDR3 DNA sequence: TGTGCCAGCAGCTTAACAGGGGGGCGGACCTACGAGCAGTACTTC.

The CDR3 reads CSAGLDRTQETQYF. CDR3 DNA: TGCAGTGCAGGCCTTGACAGGACTCAAGAGACCCAGTACTTC. J is TRBJ2-5 and V is TRBV20-1; weak D call: TRBD1 (6 bases). V was clipped by 6 bases and J by 2 bases, with 16 bases between them. The CDR3 loop spans 14 amino acids. Per the germline V gene, CDR1 is DFQATT and CDR2 is SNEGSKA (reference sequence).

The rearrangement links TRBV29-1 to TRBJ1-5; D uncertain. The CDR3 is 13 residues long. Germline V gene lookup returns CDR1 SQVTM and CDR2 ANQGSEA. Trimming took off 4 bases at V and 7 bases at J, with 14 bases between the two ends. DNA of the CDR3: TGCAGCGTTGTTCTCAATCCCAACCAGCCCCAGCATTTT. Its protein is CSVVLNPNQPQHF.

The gene calls are TRBV12-3 or TRBV12-4 and TRBJ1-5; D ambiguous. The V and J ends lost 3 bases and 2 bases respectively, with 17 bases between them. This CDR3 region has 17 residues. The CDR3 nucleotides are TGTGCCAGCAGTTTTTTGGCCCTGGGGAGGGGCAATCAGCCCCAGCATTTT. Amino acid sequence: CASSFLALGRGNQPQHF.

The chain is built from TRBV7-2 and TRBJ2-3; D not resolved. CDR3 length: 11 amino acids. Germline V gene sequence: CDR1 SGHTA, CDR2 FQGNSA. V lost 1 base and J 7 bases, leaving 3 bases between the germline ends. CDR3 bases: TGTGCCAGCAGCTTAGATTATACGCAGTATTTT. It codes for CASSLDYTQYF.

The chain combines TRBV5-1 with TRBJ2-3; 8 nucleotides align to TRBD2. The junction had 9 bases not matched to a gene; V was cut back by 4 bases and J by 2 bases. Per germline, CDR1 SGHRS and CDR2 YFSETQ. The CDR3 length is 16 residues. The CDR3 protein is CASSPYSGASTDTQYF. For the CDR3, the DNA is TGCGCCAGCAGCCCGTATAGCGGGGCCTCCACAGATACGCAGTATTTT.

This chain connects TRBV7-6 to TRBJ2-7; 7 bases line up with TRBD1. Germline V gene sequence: CDR1 SGHVS, CDR2 FNYEAQ. The CDR3 has 15 residues. Trimming removed 8 bases from V and 3 bases from J; junction bases left unmatched: 13. The CDR3 sequence is CASSQGTESFYEQYF. The CDR3 bases are TGTGCCAGCTCACAAGGGACAGAATCCTTCTACGAGCAGTACTTC. The whole variable domain, filled in from reference TRBV7-6 and TRBJ2-7, reads GAGVSQSPRYKVTKRGQDVALRCDPISGHVSLYWYRQALGQGPEFLTYFNYEAQQDKSGLPNDRFSAERPEGSISTLTIQRTEQRDSAMYRCASSQGTESFYEQYFGPGTRLTVT.

This chain joins TRBV15 and TRBJ1-2, with TRBD1 as a possible D gene (6 bases). The V and J ends lost 5 bases and 5 bases respectively, with 9 bases between them. From germline, CDR1 is LNHNV and CDR2 YYDKDF (reference sequence). This CDR3 region has 12 residues. DNA of the CDR3: TGTGCCACCAGCGAGGGGGGTTATGGCTACACCTTC. Residues: CATSEGGYGYTF.

The chain links TRBV7-2 to TRBJ2-5; D gene uncertain. The CDR3 spans 12 residues. V lost 1 base to trimming and J lost 5 bases, with 5 bases between them. CDR1 is SGHTA and CDR2 is FQGNSA in the germline V gene. The CDR3 is CASSLDDETQYF. Here the CDR3 DNA reads TGTGCCAGCAGCTTAGACGATGAGACCCAGTACTTC.